This T cell receptor (beta chain) was recovered during a study of CD8 T cells in Susac syndrome. TEMRA cells were FACS-enriched, unlike CD8+ and CD4+ T cells, which were negatively isolated. With 0 bases clipped from V and 8 bases from J, the junction kept 12 bases outside the gene matches. Germline values: CDR1 LGHNA, CDR2 YSLEER. The CDR3 consists of 16 residues. RNA, at about 0.5 to 1 ug, was reverse transcribed with random hexamers. immunoSEQ multiplex PCR amplified TCR beta CDR3 across 54 Vbeta, 13 Jbeta. TCRdb passed the immunoSEQ multiplex PCR reads through MiXCR, listing each CDR3 protein once. This repertoire shows a few hundred thousand distinct CDR3 sequences, roughly nine tenths found once; its top ten account for around 0.13%.

This rearrangement joins TRBV4-3 to TRBJ1-2; 7 nucleotides match TRBD1. The specimen sequenced was CD8+ T cells from PBMCs. The TCR comes from a human donor with multiple sclerosis. CDR3 in amino acids: CASSQDRAGGRWGYTF. CDR3 nucleotides: TGCGCCAGCAGCCAAGATCGGGCAGGGGGTCGTTGGGGCTACACCTTC.